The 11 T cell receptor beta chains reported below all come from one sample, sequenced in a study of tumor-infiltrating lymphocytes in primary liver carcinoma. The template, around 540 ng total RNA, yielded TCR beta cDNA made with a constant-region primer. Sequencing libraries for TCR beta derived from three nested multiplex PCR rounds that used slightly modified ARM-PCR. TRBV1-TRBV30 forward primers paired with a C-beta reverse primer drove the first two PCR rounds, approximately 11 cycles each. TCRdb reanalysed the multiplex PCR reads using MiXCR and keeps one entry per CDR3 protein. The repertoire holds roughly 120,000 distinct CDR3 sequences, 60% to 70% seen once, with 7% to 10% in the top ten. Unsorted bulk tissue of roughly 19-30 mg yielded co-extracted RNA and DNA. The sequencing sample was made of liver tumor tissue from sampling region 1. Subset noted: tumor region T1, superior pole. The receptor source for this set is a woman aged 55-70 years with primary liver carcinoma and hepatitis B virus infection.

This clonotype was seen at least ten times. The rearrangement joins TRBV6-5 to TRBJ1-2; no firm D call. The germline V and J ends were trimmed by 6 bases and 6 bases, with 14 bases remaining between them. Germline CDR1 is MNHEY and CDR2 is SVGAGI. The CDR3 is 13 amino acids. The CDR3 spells CASSNGLKDGYTF. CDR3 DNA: TGTGCCAGCAGCAACGGGCTCAAAGATGGCTACACCTTC.

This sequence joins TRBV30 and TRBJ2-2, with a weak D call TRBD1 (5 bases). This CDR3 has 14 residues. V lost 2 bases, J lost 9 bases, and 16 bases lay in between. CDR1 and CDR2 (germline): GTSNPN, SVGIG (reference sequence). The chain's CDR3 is CAWSSGLAARELFF. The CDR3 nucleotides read TGTGCCTGGAGTTCAGGGCTGGCGGCCAGGGAGCTGTTTTTT.

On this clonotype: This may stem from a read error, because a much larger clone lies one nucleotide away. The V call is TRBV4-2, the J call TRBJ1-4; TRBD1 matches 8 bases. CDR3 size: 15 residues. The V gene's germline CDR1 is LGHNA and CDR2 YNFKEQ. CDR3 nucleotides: TGTGCCAACAGCCAAGAGGCAGGGGGCGATGAAAAACTGTTTTTT. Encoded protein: CANSQEAGGDEKLFF.

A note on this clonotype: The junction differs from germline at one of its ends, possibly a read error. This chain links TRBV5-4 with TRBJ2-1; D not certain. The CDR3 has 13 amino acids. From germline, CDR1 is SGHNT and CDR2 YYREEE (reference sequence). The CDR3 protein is CAGSLDFLNEQFF. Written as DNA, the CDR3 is TGTGCCGGCAGCTTGGATTTCTTGAATGAGCAGTTCTTC.

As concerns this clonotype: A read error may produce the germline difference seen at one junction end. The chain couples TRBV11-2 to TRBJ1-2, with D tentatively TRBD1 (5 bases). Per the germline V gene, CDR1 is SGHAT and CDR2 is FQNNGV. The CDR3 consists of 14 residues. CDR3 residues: CVSSPGDSYYGYTF. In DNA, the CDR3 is TGTGTCAGCAGCCCTGGAGACAGTTACTATGGCTACACCTTC.

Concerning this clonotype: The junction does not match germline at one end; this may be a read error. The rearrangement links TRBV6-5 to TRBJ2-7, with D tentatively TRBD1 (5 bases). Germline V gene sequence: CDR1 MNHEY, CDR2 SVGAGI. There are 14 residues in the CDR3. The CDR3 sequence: CANQGSLGHNERYF. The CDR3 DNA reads TGTGCCAATCAAGGTTCCTTGGGGCACAACGAGCGGTACTTC.

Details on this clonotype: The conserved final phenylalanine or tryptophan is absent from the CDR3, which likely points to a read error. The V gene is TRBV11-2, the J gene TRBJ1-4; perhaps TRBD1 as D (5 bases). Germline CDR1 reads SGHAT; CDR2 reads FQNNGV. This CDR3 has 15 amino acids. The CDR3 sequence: CASSSGLGVNENLFS. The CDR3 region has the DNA TGTGCCAGCAGCTCGGGACTTGGGGTTAATGAAAACCTGTTTTCT.

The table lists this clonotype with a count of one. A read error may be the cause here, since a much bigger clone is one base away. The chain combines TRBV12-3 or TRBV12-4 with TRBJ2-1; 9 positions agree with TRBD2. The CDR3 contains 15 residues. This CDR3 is CVSSFVGLAANEQFF. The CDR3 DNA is TGTGTCAGCAGTTTCGTGGGACTAGCAGCTAATGAGCAGTTCTTC.

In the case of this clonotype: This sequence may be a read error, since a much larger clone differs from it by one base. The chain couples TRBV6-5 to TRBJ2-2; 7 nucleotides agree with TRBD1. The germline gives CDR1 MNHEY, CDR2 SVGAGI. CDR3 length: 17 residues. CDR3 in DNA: TGTGCCAGCAGTCGTGCGACAGGGCCATTGGACACCGGGGAGCTGTTGTTT. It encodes CASSRATGPLDTGELLF.

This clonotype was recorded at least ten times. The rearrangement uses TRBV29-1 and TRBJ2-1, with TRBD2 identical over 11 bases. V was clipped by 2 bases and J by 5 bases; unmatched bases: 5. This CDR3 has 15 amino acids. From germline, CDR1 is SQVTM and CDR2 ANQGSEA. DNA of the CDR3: TGCAGCGTTGAACGTCTAGCGGGAGGAAACAATGAGCAGTTCTTC. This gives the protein CSVERLAGGNNEQFF.

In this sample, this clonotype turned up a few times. Here the CDR3 reads CASSPRPGTSGYTDTQYF. The CDR3 DNA reads TGTGCCAGCAGTCCCCGACCGGGGACTAGCGGTTACACAGATACGCAGTATTTT. The genes are TRBV28 and TRBJ2-3, with 11 bases identical to TRBD2. After removal of 5 bases from V and 2 bases from J, the junction contained 12 bases not matched to a gene. There are 18 residues in the CDR3. Germline CDR1 and CDR2: MDHEN and SYDVKM.